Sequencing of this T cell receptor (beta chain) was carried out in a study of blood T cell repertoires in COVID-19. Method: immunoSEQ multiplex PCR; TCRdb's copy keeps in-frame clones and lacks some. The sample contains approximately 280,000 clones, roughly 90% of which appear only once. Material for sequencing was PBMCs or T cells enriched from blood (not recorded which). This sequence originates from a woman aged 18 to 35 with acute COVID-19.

In DNA form, the CDR3 reads TGTGCCAGCAGCTTAGGTTCAGGGAAGACCGGGGAGCTGTTTTTT. This gives the protein CASSLGSGKTGELFF. The rearrangement joins TRBV11-2 to TRBJ2-2; possible D gene TRBD1, 5 bases. Trimming removed 1 base from V and 5 bases from J, with 11 bases in between. This CDR3 is 15 amino acids long. Germline CDR1 SGHAT, CDR2 FQNNGV.